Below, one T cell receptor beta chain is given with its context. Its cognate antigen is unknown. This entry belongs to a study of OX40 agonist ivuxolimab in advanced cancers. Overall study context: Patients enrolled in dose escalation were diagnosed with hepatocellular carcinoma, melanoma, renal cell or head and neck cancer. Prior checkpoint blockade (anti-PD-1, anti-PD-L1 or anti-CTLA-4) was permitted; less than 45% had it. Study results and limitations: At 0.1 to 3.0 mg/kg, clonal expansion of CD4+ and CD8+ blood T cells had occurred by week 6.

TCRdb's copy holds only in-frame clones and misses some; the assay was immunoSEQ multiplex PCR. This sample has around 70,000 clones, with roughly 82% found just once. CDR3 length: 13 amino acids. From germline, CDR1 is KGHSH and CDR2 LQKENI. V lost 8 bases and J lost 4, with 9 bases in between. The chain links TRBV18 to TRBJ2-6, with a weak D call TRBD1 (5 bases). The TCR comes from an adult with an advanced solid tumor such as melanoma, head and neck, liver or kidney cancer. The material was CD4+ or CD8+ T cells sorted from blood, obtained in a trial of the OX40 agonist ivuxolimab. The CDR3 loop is CASQGTGANVLTF. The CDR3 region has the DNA TGTGCCAGCCAGGGAACGGGGGCCAACGTCCTGACTTTC.